These T cell receptor beta chains were read from a single sample in a study of CD8 T cells in ankylosing spondylitis. TCRdb reanalysed the 5' RACE reads using MiXCR and keeps one entry per CDR3 protein. Of roughly 260,000 distinct CDR3 sequences listed, 15% to 20% are singletons. Sample: blood, either unsorted or a sorted T cell fraction (not recorded which). The receptors here all came from a male donor with ankylosing spondylitis or in good health (not recorded which). Each CDR3 is given without its conserved first and last residue.

J gene: TRBJ1-1; V gene: TRBV6-5; CDR3 protein: ASSYSGRLNTEAF
J gene: TRBJ2-1; V gene: TRBV12-3/TRBV12-4; CDR3 protein: ASSAALAAGSYNEQF
J gene: TRBJ2-3; V gene: TRBV20-1; CDR3 protein: SAQLTADNTDTQY
J gene: TRBJ2-4; V gene: TRBV20-1; CDR3 protein: SALTGLAKNIQY
J gene: TRBJ1-3; V gene: TRBV11-2; CDR3 protein: ASSLVTGNTIY
J gene: TRBJ2-6; V gene: TRBV20-1; CDR3 protein: SADDRASGANVLT
J gene: TRBJ1-2; V gene: TRBV12-3/TRBV12-4; CDR3 protein: ASSDLGYGYT
J gene: TRBJ2-3; V gene: TRBV28; CDR3 protein: ASRTDGDTQY
J gene: TRBJ2-5; V gene: TRBV3-1; CDR3 protein: ASSQEPQGKETQY
J gene: TRBJ2-2; V gene: TRBV5-1; CDR3 protein: ASSLAGEVGELF
J gene: TRBJ2-1; V gene: TRBV14; CDR3 protein: ASSQRTSLHEQF
J gene: TRBJ1-3; V gene: TRBV28; CDR3 protein: ANPRSSGNTIY
J gene: TRBJ1-1; V gene: TRBV28; CDR3 protein: ASSLNRRFRVNTEAF
J gene: TRBJ2-3; V gene: TRBV7-3; CDR3 protein: ASSFLASDTQY
J gene: TRBJ1-2; V gene: TRBV20-1; CDR3 protein: SAQGGSVGYT
J gene: TRBJ2-3; V gene: TRBV3-1; CDR3 protein: ASSQDTHWGPSGDRTDTQY
J gene: TRBJ2-5; V gene: TRBV4-2; CDR3 protein: ASSQVAGQGETQY
J gene: TRBJ1-1; V gene: TRBV12-3/TRBV12-4; CDR3 protein: ASSLSPPLTGVNTEAF
J gene: TRBJ1-5; V gene: TRBV27; CDR3 protein: ASSLEAGRNQPQH
J gene: TRBJ1-4; V gene: TRBV4-2; CDR3 protein: ASSQEHGGMANEKLF
J gene: TRBJ2-1; V gene: TRBV20-1; CDR3 protein: SASGAGGSYNEQF
J gene: TRBJ2-3; V gene: TRBV7-2; CDR3 protein: ASSLGARDTDTQY
J gene: TRBJ2-5; V gene: TRBV11-1; CDR3 protein: ASSSSTGQETQY
J gene: TRBJ1-3; V gene: TRBV20-1; CDR3 protein: SARDGARGGRTIY
J gene: TRBJ2-1; V gene: TRBV20-1; CDR3 protein: SATSGRSNEQF
J gene: TRBJ1-4; V gene: TRBV18; CDR3 protein: ASSPSGVNEKLF
J gene: TRBJ1-1; V gene: TRBV28; CDR3 protein: ASIRQAGGTEAF
J gene: TRBJ2-1; V gene: TRBV9; CDR3 protein: ASSVDPGNNEQF
J gene: TRBJ1-1; V gene: TRBV30; CDR3 protein: AWSLRVAEAF
J gene: TRBJ2-1; V gene: TRBV20-1; CDR3 protein: SARKRGSYNEQF
J gene: TRBJ2-2; V gene: TRBV2; CDR3 protein: ASGTGGDGELF
J gene: TRBJ2-3; V gene: TRBV3-1; CDR3 protein: ASSPWTSTDTQY
J gene: TRBJ2-4; V gene: TRBV5-6; CDR3 protein: ASSLGPLDRGTPLAKNIQY
J gene: TRBJ2-2; V gene: TRBV10-3; CDR3 protein: AIMGVDTGELF
J gene: TRBJ2-4; V gene: TRBV15; CDR3 protein: ATSRRVGQGSNLAKNIQY
J gene: TRBJ2-3; V gene: TRBV11-1; CDR3 protein: ASSLPRIEQGVRTDTQY
J gene: TRBJ2-3; V gene: TRBV10-3; CDR3 protein: AISGTGTTDTQY
J gene: TRBJ1-2; V gene: TRBV4-1; CDR3 protein: ASSQEGGQGYT
J gene: TRBJ2-3; V gene: TRBV20-1; CDR3 protein: SARATSSDTQY
J gene: TRBJ2-1; V gene: TRBV29-1; CDR3 protein: SVGKRTSGPRSEQF